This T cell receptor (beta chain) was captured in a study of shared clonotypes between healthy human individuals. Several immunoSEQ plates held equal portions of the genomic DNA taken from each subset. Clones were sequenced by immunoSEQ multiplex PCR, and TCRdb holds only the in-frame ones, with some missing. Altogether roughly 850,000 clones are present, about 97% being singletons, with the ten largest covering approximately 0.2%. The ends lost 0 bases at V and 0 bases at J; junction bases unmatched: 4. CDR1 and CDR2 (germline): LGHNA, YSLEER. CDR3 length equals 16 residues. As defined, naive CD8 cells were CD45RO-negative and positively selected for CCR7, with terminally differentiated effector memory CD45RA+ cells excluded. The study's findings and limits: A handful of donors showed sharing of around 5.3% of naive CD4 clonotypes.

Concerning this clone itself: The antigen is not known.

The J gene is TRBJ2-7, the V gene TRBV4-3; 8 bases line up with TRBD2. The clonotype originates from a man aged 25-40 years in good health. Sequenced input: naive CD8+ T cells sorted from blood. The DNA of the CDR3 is TGCGCCAGCAGCCAAGATACCGGGACTAGCTCCTACGAGCAGTACTTC. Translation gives CASSQDTGTSSYEQYF.